The sequence of this T cell receptor beta chain was determined in a study of T-cell reconstitution after alpha-beta-depleted transplantation in children (dated by TCRdb to 2016 to 2018). Broadly, across the study: T-cell immune reconstitution after TCRalphabeta/CD19-depleted allogeneic hematopoietic cell transplantation in children was quantitatively tracked in the study by means of TCR repertoire profiling. What the work shows at the level of the full study, not this receptor alone: The high TCRbeta diversity at day 60 in some patients was ascribed to recipient T cells and intrathymic progenitors that had survived conditioning. Over subsequent months, a decline in hyperexpanded clone frequencies was noted, and after one year, T-cell counts and TCRbeta diversity were mostly ascribed to newly produced T cells. About two months after transplant, the apparently early recovery of alphabetaT-cell counts reportedly depended on just several hundred clones that had expanded rapidly and came from non-depleted graft cells.

Library construction relied on PCR. Sequencing was performed on an Illumina HiSeq 2500. TCR libraries were prepared with molecular barcoding, using unique molecular identifiers to normalize TCRbeta repertoire quantification. TCRdb applied fastp at Q25 and MiXCR to the public reads, then kept only in-frame beta chains. Each CDR3 protein appears once, grouped with its most common genes and DNA. The sample yields around 800,000 distinct CDR3 sequences; about 16% were counted once. In total, the top ten clones hold about 4.6% of the sample. The CDR3, from cysteine to phenylalanine, totals 17 residues. The DNA shown is the 51-base CDR3, in frame from base 1. CDR1 and CDR2 are read off the germline V gene as SNHLY and FYNNEI. After removal of 3 bases from V and 2 bases from J, the junction retains 13 bases not matched to a gene. The treatment or condition label of this sample denotes: allogeneic hematopoietic cell transplantation with graft depleted of TCRalphabeta T cells and CD19 B cells. The children who served as transplant recipients had been given grafts of TCRalphabeta/CD19-depleted allogeneic hematopoietic cells.

A note on this clonotype: Its target antigen remains unknown. Base quality data are lacking; no much larger clone is found one base away.

The rearranged chain carries TRBV2 and TRBJ2-7, and TRBD2 matches 7 of the central bases. Sequences were derived from PBMCs, mostly from graft donor cells, sampled 360 days after TCRalphabeta/CD19-depleted stem cell transplant. The sequence was collected from a male patient between 10 and 17 years old who had a stem cell transplant for acute lymphoblastic leukemia, so the T cells may come from the graft donor. For the CDR3, the sequence is CASSDPGMGLTPYEQYF. In nucleotides, the sequence is TGTGCCAGCAGTGATCCCGGTATGGGACTAACACCCTACGAGCAGTACTTC.